A selection of T cell receptor beta chains follows, all from one sample in a study of OX40 agonist ivuxolimab in advanced cancers. The assay was immunoSEQ multiplex PCR, and TCRdb's table has in-frame clones only and misses some. The table records some 81,000 clones, around 87% of them present only once. The sample was CD4+ or CD8+ T cells sorted from blood, taken in a trial of the OX40 agonist ivuxolimab. These receptors were collected from an adult with an advanced solid tumor such as melanoma, head and neck, liver or kidney cancer. The conserved cysteine and the conserved F or W are not part of the CDR3 here. D genes are given only for firm matches. Not all rows give a size; the values are once, few, many and, for expanded clones, a class.

D	length	size	V	J	CDR3
NA	11	few	TRBV6-1	TRBJ2-7	ASTRLGGYEQY
NA	12	once	TRBV6-6	TRBJ1-6	ASSYSWEDSPLH
NA	15	NA	TRBV11-2	TRBJ1-1	ASSRLGFGSLNTEAF
NA	13	NA	TRBV5-1	TRBJ1-4	ASSSQGVQNEKLF
NA	13	NA	TRBV5-1	TRBJ1-3	ASSSGQFSGNTIY
NA	13	NA	TRBV7-7	TRBJ2-1	ASSLTRSQSDEQF
TRBD1	14	NA	TRBV7-6	TRBJ2-3	ASSLVGSGGPDTQY
TRBD1	12	NA	TRBV19	TRBJ2-1	ASSASGGRDEQF
TRBD1	10	NA	TRBV7-6	TRBJ2-7	ASSPTGNEQY
TRBD2	14	NA	TRBV5-1	TRBJ2-1	ASSHQLAGLYNEQF
TRBD1	13	NA	TRBV5-4	TRBJ1-4	ASSLTGTGDEKLF